Each of the 26 T cell receptor beta chains below was sequenced from the same sample in a study of neurological immune-mediated disorders. TCRdb re-called the 5' RACE reads with MiXCR, one entry per CDR3 protein. The table includes about 30,000 distinct CDR3 sequences, under 6.5% detected once. Sequences were obtained from CD4+ T cells from blood. These receptors came from a woman aged 50 to 60 in good health.

Notes on this clonotype: A much larger clone lies a single base off, so this may be a read error. As DNA, the CDR3 is TGTGCCAGCACCCTGGACCCCATGGCCGATGAGCAGTTCTTC. The encoded protein is CASTLDPMADEQFF. The V and J genes are TRBV5-6 and TRBJ2-1, with D unresolved. Per the germline V gene, CDR1 is SGHDT and CDR2 is YYEEEE. The CDR3 has 14 residues. The germline V and J ends were trimmed by 6 bases and 8 bases, with 18 bases remaining between them.

This clonotype was seen many times. The chain has TRBV7-9 and TRBJ2-6; perhaps TRBD2 as D (5 bases). Germline values: CDR1 SEHNR, CDR2 FQNEAQ (reference sequence). The CDR3 loop spans 16 amino acids. V lost 3 bases, J lost 0 bases, and 9 bases lay in between. The CDR3 bases are TGTGCCAGCAGCTTCCCACGGGGCTCTGGGGCCAACGTCCTGACTTTC. Protein sequence: CASSFPRGSGANVLTF.

This clonotype was observed at least ten times. The chain employs TRBV29-1 and TRBJ1-1; no reliable D call. The CDR3 contains 11 residues. Germline CDR1 and CDR2: SQVTM and ANQGSEA. The V end was cut by 7 bases, the J end by 6 bases, with 12 bases between. This chain's CDR3 is CSALYVPEAFF. CDR3 DNA: TGCAGCGCCCTGTATGTCCCTGAAGCTTTCTTT.

This clonotype came up many times. The J gene is TRBJ1-1, the V gene TRBV5-6, with 7 bases matching TRBD1. Looked up from germline, CDR1 is SGHDT and CDR2 is YYEEEE. The CDR3 sequence is 14 residues long. J gave up 5 bases and V 6 bases, and 10 bases lay outside the gene matches. CDR3 sequence (DNA): TGTGCCAGCACTAACACAGGGGAAAGGACTGAAGCTTTCTTT. It codes for CASTNTGERTEAFF.

This clonotype has at least ten counts. The chain employs TRBV3-1 and TRBJ1-6; tentatively, D is TRBD1 (5 bases). CDR3 length equals 15 residues. The V end lost 5 bases, the J end lost 5 bases, and 13 bases lay between the germline ends. CDR1 and CDR2 from the germline V gene are LGHDT and YNNKEL (reference sequence). The CDR3 here is CASSTLDSNNSPLHF. The CDR3 DNA reads TGTGCCAGCAGCACTCTCGACAGTAATAATTCACCCCTCCACTTT.

This clonotype has ten or more counts. The rearrangement joins TRBV27 to TRBJ1-2; 11 bases align to TRBD1. The CDR3 spans 15 residues. J gave up 9 bases and V 1 base, and 7 bases lay outside the gene matches. CDR1 and CDR2 from the germline V gene are MNHEY and SMNVEV (reference sequence). The CDR3 spells CASSLYRTGGASYTF. The CDR3 nucleotides are TGTGCCAGCAGTTTATATCGGACAGGGGGCGCGAGCTACACCTTC.

This clonotype occurred many times. CDR3 nucleotide sequence: TGCAGTGCTCTTAGCGGGGCTAGCACAGATACGCAGTATTTT. Translated: CSALSGASTDTQYF. The genes are TRBV20-1 and TRBJ2-3; 8 bases align to TRBD2. Germline values: CDR1 DFQATT, CDR2 SNEGSKA (reference sequence). V was clipped by 5 bases and J by 0 bases; unmatched bases: 4. The CDR3 length is 14 residues.

This clonotype has just a few counts. The V call is TRBV7-9, the J call TRBJ1-1; no clear D gene. This CDR3 is built from 16 residues. Trimming took off 5 bases at V and 1 base at J, with 17 bases between the two ends. Germline V gene lookup returns CDR1 SEHNR and CDR2 FQNEAQ (reference sequence). For the CDR3, the DNA is TGTGCCAGCAGCCACGACTCGTTTCAATCGAACACTGAAGCTTTCTTT. As protein: CASSHDSFQSNTEAFF.

Judged by abundance, this clonotype is medium-sized. V gene TRBV3-1 combines with J gene TRBJ2-5; the D is unclear. Germline V gene sequence: CDR1 LGHDT, CDR2 YNNKEL (reference sequence). Trimming removed 3 bases from V and 5 bases from J, with 4 bases in between. This CDR3 comprises 11 residues. CDR3 sequence: CASSQGETQYF. CDR3 DNA: TGTGCCAGCAGCCAGGGTGAGACCCAGTACTTC.

This clonotype was recorded at least ten times. The J gene is TRBJ1-3, the V gene TRBV6-5, with 7 bases matching TRBD1. Unmatched junction bases numbered 12, after V lost 6 bases and J lost 4 bases. In germline, CDR1 is MNHEY, CDR2 SVGAGI. The CDR3 consists of 16 residues. The DNA of the CDR3 is TGTGCCAGCAGAACTTTCGACAGGGTAAAAGGAAACACCATATATTTT. This codes for CASRTFDRVKGNTIYF.

There are many counts of this clonotype. The V gene is TRBV20-1, the J gene TRBJ2-1, with TRBD2 identical over 10 bases. CDR3 length: 17 residues. CDR1 DFQATT and CDR2 SNEGSKA come from the germline V gene (reference sequence). V shed 3 bases, J shed 7 bases, and the junction held 15 bases outside the gene matches. CDR3 nucleotide sequence: TGCAGTGCTAGTCTGCTAGCGGGAGCCCAATTGCAGAATGAGCAGTTCTTC. It codes for CSASLLAGAQLQNEQFF.

This clonotype was counted at least ten times. The chain uses TRBV20-1 and TRBJ1-3; D is undetermined. Trimming took off 4 bases at V and 8 bases at J, with 12 bases between the two ends. Germline loops: CDR1 DFQATT, CDR2 SNEGSKA (reference sequence). The CDR3 spans 12 residues. CDR3 in DNA: TGCAGTGCTACCAGGAGTGGGCACACCATATATTTT. This codes for CSATRSGHTIYF.

At least ten counts were recorded for this clonotype. The rearrangement joins TRBV7-2 to TRBJ1-1, with TRBD1 matching over 9 bases. Germline V gene lookup returns CDR1 SGHTA and CDR2 FQGNSA. The CDR3 consists of 13 residues. Trimming at V came to 4 bases and at J to 11 bases, leaving 8 bases not matched to a gene. The CDR3 is CASSSGTGPAAFF. CDR3 nucleotides: TGTGCCAGCAGCTCCGGGACAGGGCCCGCGGCTTTCTTT.

This clonotype was observed at least ten times. This chain connects TRBV6-5 to TRBJ2-6; TRBD1 might be the D (6 bases). V lost 6 bases and J lost 0, with 18 bases in between. CDR1 is MNHEY and CDR2 is SVGAGI in the germline V gene. There are 18 residues in the CDR3. The CDR3 region has the DNA TGTGCCAGCAGCAACGGGGTGGGGGCAGGCTCTGGGGCCAACGTCCTGACTTTC. Translation gives CASSNGVGAGSGANVLTF.

This clonotype was seen many times. CDR3 nucleotide sequence: TGTGCCAGTAGTGACGCAGGTTCCGGCACAGATACGCAGTATTTT. This translates into CASSDAGSGTDTQYF. The rearrangement links TRBV19 to TRBJ2-3; D call uncertain. V was cut by 5 bases and J by 1 base, with 13 bases left in between. This CDR3 is 15 amino acids long. CDR1 and CDR2 from the germline V gene are LNHDA and SQIVND (reference sequence).

This clonotype was detected many times. The chain has TRBV7-3 and TRBJ2-5, with D perhaps assigned TRBD1 or TRBD2 (5 bases each). The CDR3 loop spans 15 amino acids. Per the germline V gene, CDR1 is SGHTA and CDR2 is FQGTGA. The ends were cut back, 7 bases at V and 4 bases at J, with 19 bases in the middle. As DNA, the CDR3 is TGTGCCAGCACCCCCTGGGGGAGCCCCCCAGAGACCCAGTACTTC. Protein sequence: CASTPWGSPPETQYF. The variable domain in full, with the rest retrieved from reference TRBV7-3 and TRBJ2-5, is GAGVSQTPSNKVTEKGKYVELRCDPISGHTALYWYRQSLGQGPEFLIYFQGTGAADDSGLPNDRFFAVRPEGSVSTLKIQRTERGDSAVYLCASTPWGSPPETQYFGPGTRLLVL.

At least ten counts were recorded for this clonotype. The chain has TRBV6-4 and TRBJ1-1, with D perhaps matching TRBD1 (6 bases). Per germline, CDR1 MRHNA and CDR2 SNTAGT. The CDR3 has 13 residues. V was trimmed by 6 bases and J by 2 bases, leaving 10 bases between them. The CDR3 loop reads CASRRTENTEAFF. CDR3 DNA: TGTGCCAGCAGGCGGACAGAAAACACTGAAGCTTTCTTT.

At least ten counts were recorded for this clonotype. The genes are TRBV20-1 and TRBJ1-2; possibly TRBD1 for D (6 bases). The germline CDR1 and CDR2 sequences are DFQATT and SNEGSKA (reference sequence). The CDR3 consists of 14 residues. The germline V and J ends were trimmed by 0 bases and 8 bases, with 16 bases remaining between them. The CDR3 sequence is CSARDWGGARGYTF. CDR3 sequence (DNA): TGCAGTGCTAGAGACTGGGGGGGGGCTCGGGGCTACACCTTC.

Many counts were recorded for this clonotype. The chain has TRBV2 and TRBJ1-2, with D maybe TRBD1 (5 bases). The V end was cut by 5 bases, the J end by 5 bases, with 15 bases between. This CDR3 region has 14 residues. The germline gives CDR1 SNHLY, CDR2 FYNNEI. CDR3: CASSPRWDLYGYTF. For the CDR3, the DNA is TGTGCCAGCAGTCCCCGATGGGACCTTTATGGCTACACCTTC.

The sample holds many counts of this clonotype. The rearrangement joins TRBV7-6 to TRBJ1-1; D is possibly TRBD1 (5 bases). V lost 1 base to trimming and J lost 6 bases, with 9 bases between them. Per germline, CDR1 SGHVS and CDR2 FNYEAQ. This CDR3 contains 13 residues. The CDR3 DNA sequence: TGTGCCAGCAGCTTAGTAACGGGGGCTGAAGCTTTCTTT. Amino acid sequence: CASSLVTGAEAFF.

This clonotype was counted at least ten times. J is TRBJ1-2 and V is TRBV20-1; 8 bases line up with TRBD1. This CDR3 is built from 12 residues. Losses at the gene ends were 4 bases for V and 9 bases for J; bases not matched to a gene: 7. CDR1 is DFQATT and CDR2 is SNEGSKA in the germline V gene (reference sequence). The CDR3 is CSAKKGQGRYTF. The CDR3 DNA follows: TGCAGTGCTAAGAAAGGACAGGGTCGCTACACCTTC.

This clonotype was seen many times. J is TRBJ1-2 and V is TRBV29-1, with TRBD1 matching over 7 bases. V trimming: 6 bases; J trimming: 4 bases; junction bases outside the gene matches: 5. This CDR3 has 12 amino acids. The germline V gene has CDR1 SQVTM and CDR2 ANQGSEA. The CDR3 DNA is TGCAGCGTCTACAGGGGTGCCTATGGCTACACCTTC. As protein: CSVYRGAYGYTF.

This clonotype showed up many times. The gene calls are TRBV20-1 and TRBJ1-2; D is unclear. Germline CDR1 is DFQATT and CDR2 is SNEGSKA (reference sequence). V lost 7 bases and J lost 7, with 19 bases in between. The CDR3 is made up of 13 amino acids. CDR3 DNA sequence: TGCAGTGTTGAGTTTGTGAGCGACCTTGGCTACACCTTC. This encodes CSVEFVSDLGYTF.

This clonotype has at least ten counts. This chain joins TRBV7-9 and TRBJ2-3; D gene unclear. From germline, CDR1 is SEHNR and CDR2 FQNEAQ (reference sequence). There are 14 residues in the CDR3. The ends were cut back, 5 bases at V and 7 bases at J, with 16 bases in the middle. The CDR3 protein is CASSPQAALNTQYF. Written as DNA, the CDR3 is TGTGCCAGCAGCCCCCAGGCGGCCCTAAATACGCAGTATTTT.

The table lists this clonotype with many counts. The chain employs TRBV20-1 and TRBJ2-3; 11 positions agree with TRBD2. This CDR3 spans 13 amino acids. The germline gives CDR1 DFQATT, CDR2 SNEGSKA (reference sequence). V lost 3 bases and J lost 11; bases outside the gene matches: 7. Written as DNA, the CDR3 is TGCAGTGCTAGCCGACTAGCGGGGTATGAGCAGTATTTT. Encoded protein: CSASRLAGYEQYF.

Ten or more counts support this clonotype. The rearrangement links TRBV5-1 to TRBJ1-5, with TRBD1 matching 8 bases. CDR1 SGHRS and CDR2 YFSETQ come from the germline V gene. Losses at the gene ends were 4 bases for V and 1 base for J; bases not matched to a gene: 4. This CDR3 has 15 residues. The DNA for the CDR3 is TGCGCCAGCAGCCCGTGGACAGGGAGCAATCAGCCCCAGCATTTT. It encodes CASSPWTGSNQPQHF.